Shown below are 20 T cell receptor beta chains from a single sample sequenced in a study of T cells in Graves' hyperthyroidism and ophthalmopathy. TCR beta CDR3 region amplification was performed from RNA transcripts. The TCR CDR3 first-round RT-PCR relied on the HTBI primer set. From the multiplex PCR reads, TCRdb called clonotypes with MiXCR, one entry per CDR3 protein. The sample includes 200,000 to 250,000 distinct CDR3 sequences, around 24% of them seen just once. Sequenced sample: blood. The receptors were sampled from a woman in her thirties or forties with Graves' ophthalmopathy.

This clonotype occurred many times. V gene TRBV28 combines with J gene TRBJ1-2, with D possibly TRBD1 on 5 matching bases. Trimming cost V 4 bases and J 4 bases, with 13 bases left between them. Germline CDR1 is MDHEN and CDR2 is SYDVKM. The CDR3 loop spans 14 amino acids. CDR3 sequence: CASSSPQGLYGYTF. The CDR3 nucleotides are TGTGCCAGCAGTTCCCCCCAGGGACTCTATGGCTACACCTTC.

The CDR3 DNA reads TGCAGTGCTAGACGCCGAGCGATCCATCAGCCCCAGCATTTT. This translates into CSARRRAIHQPQHF. This rearrangement joins TRBV20-1 to TRBJ1-5; D not resolved. Germline values: CDR1 DFQATT, CDR2 SNEGSKA (reference sequence). V was clipped by 2 bases and J by 5 bases, with 13 bases between them. The CDR3 is made up of 14 amino acids.

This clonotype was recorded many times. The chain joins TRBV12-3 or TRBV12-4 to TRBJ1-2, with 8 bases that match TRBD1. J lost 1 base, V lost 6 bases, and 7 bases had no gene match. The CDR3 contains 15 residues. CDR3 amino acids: CASSQETGDNYGYTF. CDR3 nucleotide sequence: TGTGCCAGCAGCCAAGAGACAGGGGATAACTATGGCTACACCTTC.

The CDR3 DNA reads TGTGCCAGCAGTTCCGGGACTAGCGGGACGAAGACCCAGTACTTC. Translating it yields CASSSGTSGTKTQYF. The chain recombines TRBV6-2 or TRBV6-3 with TRBJ2-5; 13 positions agree with TRBD2. Germline V gene lookup returns CDR1 MNHEY and CDR2 SVGEGT. The CDR3 is made up of 15 amino acids. Germline trimming cut 4 bases from V and 6 bases from J; bases unmatched to any gene: 5.

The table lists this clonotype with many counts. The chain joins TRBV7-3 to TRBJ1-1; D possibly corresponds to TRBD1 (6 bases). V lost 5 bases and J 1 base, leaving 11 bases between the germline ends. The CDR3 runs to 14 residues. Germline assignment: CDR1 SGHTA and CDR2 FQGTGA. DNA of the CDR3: TGTGCCAGCAGCCAGGGACATTCGAACACTGAAGCTTTCTTT. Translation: CASSQGHSNTEAFF.

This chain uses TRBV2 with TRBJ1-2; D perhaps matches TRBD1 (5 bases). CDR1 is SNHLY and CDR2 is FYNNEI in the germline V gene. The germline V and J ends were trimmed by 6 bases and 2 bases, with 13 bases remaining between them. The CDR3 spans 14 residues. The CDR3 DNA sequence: TGTGCCAGCAGGCTCCGAAGACAGAACTATGGCTACACCTTC. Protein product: CASRLRRQNYGYTF.

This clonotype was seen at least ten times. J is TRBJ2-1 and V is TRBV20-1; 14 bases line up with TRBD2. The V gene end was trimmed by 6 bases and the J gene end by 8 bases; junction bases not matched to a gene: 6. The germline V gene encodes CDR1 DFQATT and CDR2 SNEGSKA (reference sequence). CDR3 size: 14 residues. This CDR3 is CSARGLAGAHEQFF. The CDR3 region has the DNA TGCAGTGCCCGGGGACTAGCGGGAGCGCATGAGCAGTTCTTC.

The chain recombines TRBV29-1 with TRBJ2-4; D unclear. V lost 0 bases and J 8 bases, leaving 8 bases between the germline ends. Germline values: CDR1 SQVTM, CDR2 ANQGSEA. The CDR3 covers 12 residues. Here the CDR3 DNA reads TGCAGCGTTGAAGACAGGCCGGACATTCAGTACTTC. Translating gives CSVEDRPDIQYF.

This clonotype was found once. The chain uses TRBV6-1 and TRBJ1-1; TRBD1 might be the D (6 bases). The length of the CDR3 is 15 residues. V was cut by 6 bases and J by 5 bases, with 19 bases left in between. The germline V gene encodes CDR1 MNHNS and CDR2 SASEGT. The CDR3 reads CASSPRGGANTEAFF. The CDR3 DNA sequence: TGTGCCAGCAGCCCAAGGGGGGGGGCGAATACTGAAGCTTTCTTT.

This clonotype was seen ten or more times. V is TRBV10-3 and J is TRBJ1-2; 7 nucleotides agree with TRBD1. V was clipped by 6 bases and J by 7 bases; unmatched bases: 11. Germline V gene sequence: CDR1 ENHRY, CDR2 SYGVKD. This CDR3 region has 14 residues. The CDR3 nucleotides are TGTGCCATCAGCTTAGACAGGGAATCCTCTGGCTACACCTTC. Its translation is CAISLDRESSGYTF.

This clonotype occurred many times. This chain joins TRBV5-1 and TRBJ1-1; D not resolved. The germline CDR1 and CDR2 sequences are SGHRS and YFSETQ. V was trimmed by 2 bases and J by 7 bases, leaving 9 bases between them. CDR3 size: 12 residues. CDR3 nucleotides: TGCGCCAGCAGCTTCCCTGACCGTGAAGCTTTCTTT. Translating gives CASSFPDREAFF. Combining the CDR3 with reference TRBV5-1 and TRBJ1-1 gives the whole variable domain KAGVTQTPRYLIKTRGQQVTLSCSPISGHRSVSWYQQTPGQGLQFLFEYFSETQRNKGNFPGRFSGRQFSNSRSEMNVSTLELGDSALYLCASSFPDREAFFGQGTRLTVV.

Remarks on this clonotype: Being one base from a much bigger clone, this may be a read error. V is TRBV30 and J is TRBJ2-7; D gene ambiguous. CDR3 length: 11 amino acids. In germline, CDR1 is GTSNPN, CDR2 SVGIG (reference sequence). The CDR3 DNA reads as TGTGGCTGGAGTGTCCTGGACGAGCAGTACTTC. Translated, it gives CGWSVLDEQYF.

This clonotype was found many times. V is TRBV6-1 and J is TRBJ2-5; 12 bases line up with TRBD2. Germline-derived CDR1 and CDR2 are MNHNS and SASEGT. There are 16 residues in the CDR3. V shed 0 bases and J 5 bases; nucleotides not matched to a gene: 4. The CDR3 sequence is CASSEALLAGGETQYF. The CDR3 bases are TGTGCCAGCAGTGAAGCGCTTCTAGCGGGAGGGGAGACCCAGTACTTC.

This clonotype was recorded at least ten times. The CDR3 sequence: CSASSIMNIQYF. In DNA, the CDR3 is TGCAGTGCTAGCTCTATTATGAACATTCAGTACTTC. V and J are TRBV20-1 and TRBJ2-4; unclear D gene. The V and J ends lost 3 bases and 7 bases respectively, with 10 bases between them. This CDR3 region has 12 residues. Germline CDR1 is DFQATT and CDR2 is SNEGSKA (reference sequence).

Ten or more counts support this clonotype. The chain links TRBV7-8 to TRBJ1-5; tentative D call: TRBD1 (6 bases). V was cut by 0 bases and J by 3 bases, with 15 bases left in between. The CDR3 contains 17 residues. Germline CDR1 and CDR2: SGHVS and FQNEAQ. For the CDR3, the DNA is TGTGCCAGCAGCTTAGCGATTGCCAGGGGCTACAATCAGCCCCAGCATTTT. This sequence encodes CASSLAIARGYNQPQHF.

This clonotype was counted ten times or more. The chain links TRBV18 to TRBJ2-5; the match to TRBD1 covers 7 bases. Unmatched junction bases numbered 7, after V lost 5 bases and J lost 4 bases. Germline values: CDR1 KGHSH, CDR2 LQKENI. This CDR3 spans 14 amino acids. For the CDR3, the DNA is TGTGCCAGCTCAAGGACAGGACGGGGAGAGACCCAGTACTTC. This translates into CASSRTGRGETQYF.

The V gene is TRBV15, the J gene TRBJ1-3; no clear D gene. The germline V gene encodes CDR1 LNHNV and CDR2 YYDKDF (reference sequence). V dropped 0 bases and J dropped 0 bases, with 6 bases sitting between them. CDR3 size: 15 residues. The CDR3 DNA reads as TGTGCCACCAGCAGAGATCCGCGCTCTGGAAACACCATATATTTT. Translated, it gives CATSRDPRSGNTIYF.

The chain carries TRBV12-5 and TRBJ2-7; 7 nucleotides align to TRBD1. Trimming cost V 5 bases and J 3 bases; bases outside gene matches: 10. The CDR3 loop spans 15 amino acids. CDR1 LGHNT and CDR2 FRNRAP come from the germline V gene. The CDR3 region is CASGTRTGWSYEQYF. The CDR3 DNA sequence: TGTGCTAGTGGTACCCGGACAGGTTGGAGCTACGAGCAGTACTTC.

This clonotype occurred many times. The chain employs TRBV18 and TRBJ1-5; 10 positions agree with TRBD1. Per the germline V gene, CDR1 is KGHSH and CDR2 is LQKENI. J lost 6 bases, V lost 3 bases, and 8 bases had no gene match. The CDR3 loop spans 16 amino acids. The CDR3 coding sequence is TGTGCCAGCTCACCGCTCGACAGGGGGCAGGGTCAGCCCCAGCATTTT. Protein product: CASSPLDRGQGQPQHF.

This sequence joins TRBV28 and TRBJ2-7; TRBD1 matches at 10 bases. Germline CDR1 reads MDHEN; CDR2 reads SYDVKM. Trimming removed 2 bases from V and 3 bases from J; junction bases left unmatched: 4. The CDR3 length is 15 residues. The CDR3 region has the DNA TGTGCCAGCAGTTTAGGGACAGGGGACCTCTACGAGCAGTACTTC. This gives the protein CASSLGTGDLYEQYF. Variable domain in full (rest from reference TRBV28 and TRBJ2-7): DVKVTQSSRYLVKRTGEKVFLECVQDMDHENMFWYRQDPGLGLRLIYFSYDVKMKEKGDIPEGYSVSREKKERFSLILESASTNQTSMYLCASSLGTGDLYEQYFGPGTRLTVT.